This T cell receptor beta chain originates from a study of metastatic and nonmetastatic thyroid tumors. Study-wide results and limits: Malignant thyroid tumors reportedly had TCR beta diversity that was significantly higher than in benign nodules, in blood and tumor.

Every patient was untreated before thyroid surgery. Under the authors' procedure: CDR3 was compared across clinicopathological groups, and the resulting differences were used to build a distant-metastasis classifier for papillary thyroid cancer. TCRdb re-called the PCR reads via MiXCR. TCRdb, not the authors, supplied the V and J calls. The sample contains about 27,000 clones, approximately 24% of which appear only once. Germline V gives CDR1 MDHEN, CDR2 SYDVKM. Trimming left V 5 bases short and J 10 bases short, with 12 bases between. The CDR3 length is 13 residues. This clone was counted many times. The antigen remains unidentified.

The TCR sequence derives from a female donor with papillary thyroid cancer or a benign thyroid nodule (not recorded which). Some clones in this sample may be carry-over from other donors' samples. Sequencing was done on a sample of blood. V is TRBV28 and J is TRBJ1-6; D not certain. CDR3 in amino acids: CASSNPLVSPLHF. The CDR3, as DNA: TGTGCCAGCAGTAATCCGCTTGTCTCACCCCTCCACTTT.